Below are 24 T cell receptor beta chains sequenced from a single sample in a study of CD8 T cells in ankylosing spondylitis (dated by TCRdb to 2016 to 2017). What the research found in general, with its limitations: Blood from ankylosing spondylitis patients appeared to be characterized by a TCR beta motif made up of several highly homologous amino acid variants.

These receptors have no identified antigens. Libraries were constructed by 5' RACE. The sample was run on an Illumina HiSeq 2500. Using fastp trimming at Q25 and MiXCR clonotype assembly, TCRdb reanalyzed the public sequencing data and kept in-frame beta chains. Every distinct CDR3 protein forms one entry, paired with its most common genes and DNA. This sample lists about 220,000 distinct CDR3 sequences; about 7.3% were detected once. The ten largest clones represent about 14% of the sample. The sample comprised blood, either unsorted or a sorted T cell fraction (not recorded which). The receptors stem from a male donor with ankylosing spondylitis.

V gene TRBV29-1 combines with J gene TRBJ2-7, with 9 positions matching TRBD2. The germline gives CDR1 SQVTM, CDR2 ANQGSEA. The CDR3 runs to 13 residues. The V and J ends lost 4 bases and 2 bases, in that order; junction bases with no gene match: 3. This chain's CDR3 is CSVGTSVPYEQYF. CDR3 nucleotides: TGCAGCGTTGGGACTAGCGTCCCCTACGAGCAGTACTTC.

The chain carries TRBV4-2 and TRBJ1-1; weak D call: TRBD1 (5 bases). The CDR3 contains 14 residues. Germline V gene sequence: CDR1 LGHNA, CDR2 YNFKEQ. V lost 0 bases and J lost 1, with 6 bases in between. This CDR3 reads CASSQETENTEAFF. The CDR3 nucleotides read TGTGCCAGCAGCCAAGAGACAGAGAACACTGAAGCTTTCTTT.

This clonotype has more than one count but fewer than ten. The rearrangement links TRBV7-9 to TRBJ1-1, with D possibly matching TRBD1 (6 bases). Germline values: CDR1 SEHNR, CDR2 FQNEAQ (reference sequence). The V and J ends lost 4 bases and 0 bases respectively, with 12 bases between them. The CDR3 runs 15 residues. The CDR3 DNA is TGTGCCAGCAGCTCCCGGGACATGATGAACACTGAAGCTTTCTTT. Its translation: CASSSRDMMNTEAFF.

This clonotype appeared many times. The chain joins TRBV7-9 to TRBJ2-3, with D unresolved. V dropped 7 bases and J dropped 2 bases, with 16 bases sitting between them. CDR1 is SEHNR, CDR2 FQNEAQ, per germline (reference sequence). This CDR3 spans 15 amino acids. The CDR3 region has the DNA TGTGCCAGCACCGCTGCCAACACACACACAGATACGCAGTATTTT. Amino acid sequence: CASTAANTHTDTQYF.

This clonotype was counted many times. The CDR3 here is CASSPGRTPLAEQYF. The CDR3 coding sequence is TGCGCCAGCAGCCCGGGACGGACTCCTCTCGCCGAGCAGTACTTC. The V and J genes are TRBV4-3 and TRBJ2-7, with D perhaps being TRBD1 or TRBD2 (5 bases each). Trimming took 4 bases from V and 6 from J, leaving 19 bases between them. Germline V gene data show CDR1 as LGHNA and CDR2 as YSLEER. The CDR3 covers 15 residues.

The V call is TRBV5-1, the J call TRBJ2-2; D not certain. The CDR3 has 14 residues. Trimming took off 5 bases at V and 2 bases at J, with 10 bases between the two ends. Germline loops: CDR1 SGHRS, CDR2 YFSETQ. CDR3 coding DNA: TGCGCCAGCAGGTTCGTCATAAACACCGGGGAGCTGTTTTTT. Translated, it gives CASRFVINTGELFF.

This clonotype was detected ten times or more. DNA for the CDR3: TGCAGTGCACTGTACAGGGGGCGCGTACAGCCCCAGCATTTT. Its protein is CSALYRGRVQPQHF. The chain uses TRBV20-1 and TRBJ1-5; 9 nucleotides line up with TRBD1. The CDR3 covers 14 residues. V was clipped by 6 bases and J by 7 bases; unmatched bases: 10. Germline V gives CDR1 DFQATT, CDR2 SNEGSKA (reference sequence).

At least ten counts were recorded for this clonotype. The chain links TRBV15 to TRBJ2-2, with TRBD1 identical over 8 bases. The V gene's germline CDR1 is LNHNV and CDR2 YYDKDF (reference sequence). Trimming cost V 3 bases and J 8 bases; bases outside gene matches: 5. The CDR3 loop spans 14 amino acids. CDR3 in amino acids: CATSSAGGSGELFF. As DNA, the CDR3 is TGTGCCACCAGCAGCGCAGGGGGCTCTGGGGAGCTGTTTTTT.

This clonotype was observed at least ten times. The chain combines TRBV5-1 with TRBJ2-7; tentatively, D is TRBD1 or TRBD2 (5 bases each). The CDR3 length is 13 residues. V shed 4 bases and J shed 3 bases, with 11 bases lying between them. Germline V gene lookup returns CDR1 SGHRS and CDR2 YFSETQ. The CDR3 protein is CASSTGLDYEQYF. The CDR3 bases are TGCGCCAGCAGCACAGGACTGGACTACGAGCAGTACTTC. Looking up the rest from reference TRBV5-1 and TRBJ2-7 gives the full variable domain: KAGVTQTPRYLIKTRGQQVTLSCSPISGHRSVSWYQQTPGQGLQFLFEYFSETQRNKGNFPGRFSGRQFSNSRSEMNVSTLELGDSALYLCASSTGLDYEQYFGPGTRLTVT.

This clonotype was recorded at least ten times. This chain links TRBV12-3 or TRBV12-4 with TRBJ2-7; possible D gene TRBD2, 6 bases. The CDR3 spans 12 residues. V was trimmed by 3 bases and J by 6 bases, leaving 9 bases between them. CDR3 protein: CASSLGGPEQYF. CDR3 coding DNA: TGTGCCAGCAGTTTGGGAGGACCCGAGCAGTACTTC.

J is TRBJ2-1 and V is TRBV20-1, with 8 nucleotides matching TRBD2. Losses at the gene ends were 0 bases for V and 5 bases for J; bases not matched to a gene: 6. The V gene's germline CDR1 is DFQATT and CDR2 SNEGSKA (reference sequence). CDR3 length equals 15 residues. The DNA for the CDR3 is TGCAGTGCTAGAGATTATCGGGAGGGGGACAATGAGCAGTTCTTC. Protein: CSARDYREGDNEQFF.

In this sample, this clonotype turned up many times. This chain links TRBV29-1 with TRBJ2-2; D ambiguous. The CDR3 runs 16 residues. Trimming removed 4 bases at V and 0 bases at J, with 15 bases between. The germline gives CDR1 SQVTM, CDR2 ANQGSEA. Written as DNA, the CDR3 is TGCAGCGTTGTTGGTCCTTCCCCCGCGAACACCGGGGAGCTGTTTTTT. This sequence encodes CSVVGPSPANTGELFF.

This clonotype was recorded many times. The rearrangement uses TRBV29-1 and TRBJ2-3, with TRBD2 identical over 8 bases. The CDR3 totals 15 residues. Germline V gene data show CDR1 as SQVTM and CDR2 as ANQGSEA. J was trimmed by 0 bases and V by 4 bases; bases with no gene match: 6. The CDR3 DNA reads TGCAGCGTTGCCCCCAGCGGGAGTAGCACAGATACGCAGTATTTT. Translating gives CSVAPSGSSTDTQYF.

The chain employs TRBV7-9 and TRBJ2-5; 10 nucleotides match TRBD1. Trimming removed 5 bases from V and 4 bases from J; junction bases left unmatched: 7. The length of the CDR3 is 15 residues. The germline V gene has CDR1 SEHNR and CDR2 FQNEAQ (reference sequence). The CDR3 here is CASSDRDRGRETQYF. CDR3 bases: TGTGCCAGCAGCGACCGGGACAGGGGACGAGAGACCCAGTACTTC.

Comments on this clonotype: One end of the junction varies from germline; a read error may be responsible. CDR3 DNA sequence: TGTGCCAGCAGTGCCGGGTACAAAAATGAGCAGCTCTTC. Protein: CASSAGYKNEQLF. The V call is TRBV6-6, the J call TRBJ2-1; no clear D gene. CDR3 size: 13 residues. Germline V gene sequence: CDR1 MNHNY, CDR2 SVGAGI (reference sequence).

This clonotype has ten or more counts. The chain recombines TRBV11-1 with TRBJ1-1; weak D call: TRBD1 (6 bases). Trimming took 2 bases from V and 2 from J, leaving 12 bases between them. The CDR3 runs to 15 residues. In germline, CDR1 is SGHAT, CDR2 FQDESV (reference sequence). The CDR3 protein is CASSLLEGGNTEAFF. CDR3 sequence (DNA): TGTGCCAGCAGCTTATTGGAGGGGGGAAACACTGAAGCTTTCTTT. Looking up the rest from reference TRBV11-1 and TRBJ1-1 gives the full variable domain: EAEVAQSPRYKITEKSQAVAFWCDPISGHATLYWYRQILGQGPELLVQFQDESVVDDSQLPKDRFSAERLKGVDSTLKIQPAELGDSAMYLCASSLLEGGNTEAFFGQGTRLTVV.

This clonotype was seen more than once but under ten times. V gene TRBV6-2 or TRBV6-3 combines with J gene TRBJ1-4; D not resolved. The V end lost 7 bases, the J end lost 4 bases, and 13 bases lay between the germline ends. This CDR3 contains 14 residues. Germline CDR1 is MNHEY and CDR2 is SVGEGT. In nucleotides, the CDR3 is TGTGCCAGCACCCCCGACGGGAATAATGAAAAACTGTTTTTT. Amino acid sequence: CASTPDGNNEKLFF.

This clonotype was counted many times. The chain employs TRBV13 and TRBJ1-5; unclear D gene. Germline CDR1 and CDR2: PRHDT and FYEKMQ (reference sequence). The CDR3 sequence is 16 residues long. V was pared by 0 bases and J by 4 bases, with 13 bases between. The CDR3 loop reads CASSLGLGRGNQPQHF. For the CDR3, the DNA is TGTGCCAGCAGCTTAGGCTTAGGACGAGGGAATCAGCCCCAGCATTTT. Full variable domain (missing parts from reference TRBV13 and TRBJ1-5): AAGVIQSPRHLIKEKRETATLKCYPIPRHDTVYWYQQGPGQDPQFLISFYEKMQSDKGSIPDRFSAQQFSDYHSELNMSSLELGDSALYFCASSLGLGRGNQPQHFGDGTRLSIL.

This clonotype came up many times. The chain couples TRBV29-1 to TRBJ2-4, with 9 bases aligning to TRBD2. The V and J ends lost 7 bases and 5 bases, in that order; junction bases with no gene match: 12. Germline V lookup: CDR1 SQVTM, CDR2 ANQGSEA. The CDR3 contains 15 residues. The CDR3 DNA reads as TGCAGCGCCGAACGGTGGCGGGAGGGCCAAAACATTCAGTACTTC. Translation: CSAERWREGQNIQYF.

This clonotype was counted many times. The V and J genes are TRBV29-1 and TRBJ1-2; D uncertain. The CDR3 is made up of 11 amino acids. Germline V gene data show CDR1 as SQVTM and CDR2 as ANQGSEA. The CDR3 region is CSAYRDLGYTF. The CDR3 DNA is TGCAGTGCTTATAGGGATCTTGGCTACACCTTC.

With regard to this clonotype: One end of the junction does not line up with germline, which may come from a read error. The gene calls are TRBV27 and TRBJ2-1, with D perhaps TRBD1 or TRBD2 (5 bases each). The CDR3 is made up of 15 amino acids. CDR1 MNHEY and CDR2 SMNVEV come from the germline V gene (reference sequence). CDR3 sequence: CASSPGTSRYNEQCF. CDR3 nucleotide sequence: TGTGCCAGCAGTCCCGGGACGAGTAGGTACAATGAGCAGTGCTTC.

Ten or more counts support this clonotype. V gene TRBV7-9 combines with J gene TRBJ2-1; D possibly corresponds to TRBD1 (6 bases). The length of the CDR3 is 13 residues. Germline CDR1 and CDR2: SEHNR and FQNEAQ (reference sequence). Trimming took off 5 bases at V and 6 bases at J, with 11 bases between the two ends. The CDR3, as DNA: TGTGCCAGCAGCCTACTGGACAGCAATGAGCAGTTCTTC. Protein product: CASSLLDSNEQFF.

In its sample, this clonotype was seen many times. The chain employs TRBV29-1 and TRBJ2-6, with a weak D call TRBD1 (6 bases). The CDR3 contains 17 residues. The V end lost 6 bases, the J end lost 0 bases, and 18 bases lay between the germline ends. Germline values: CDR1 SQVTM, CDR2 ANQGSEA. DNA of the CDR3: TGCAGCGTCCTTACTTGGGACATCCACTCTGGGGCCAACGTCCTGACTTTC. Its translation: CSVLTWDIHSGANVLTF.

This clonotype came up many times. The chain employs TRBV7-9 and TRBJ1-1; D is unclear. There are 12 residues in the CDR3. The germline V gene encodes CDR1 SEHNR and CDR2 FQNEAQ (reference sequence). V was cut by 6 bases and J by 8 bases, with 13 bases left in between. CDR3 loop: CASSPGGWEAFF. The CDR3 DNA is TGTGCCAGCAGTCCCGGAGGGTGGGAAGCTTTCTTT. The full variable domain, in which reference TRBV7-9 and TRBJ1-1 provide the parts outside the CDR3, is DTGVSQNPRHKITKRGQNVTFRCDPISEHNRLYWYRQTLGQGPEFLTYFQNEAQLEKSRLLSDRFSAERPKGSFSTLEIQRTEQGDSAMYLCASSPGGWEAFFGQGTRLTVV.